The source of this T cell receptor (beta chain) is a study of breast tumors, draining lymph nodes, adjacent tissues. Points from the study as a whole: Data fit most tumor T cells coming from lymph node, expanding in tumor.

Samples came from axillary lymph nodes draining the breast cancer. This clonotype has just a few counts. Its cognate antigen is unknown. Via MiXCR, TCRdb re-called the multiplex PCR reads, giving one row per CDR3 protein. Among some 100,000 distinct CDR3 sequences listed, 21% were seen once. The CDR3 is made up of 15 amino acids. CDR1 and CDR2 (germline): KGHSH, LQKENI. The ends were cut back, 5 bases at V and 6 bases at J, with 19 bases in the middle. The chain recombines TRBV18 with TRBJ1-2, with a possible D match to TRBD1 (6 bases). The receptor comes from a female donor with breast cancer. Some clones in this sample may be carry-over from other donors' samples. Specimen: axillary lymph node tissue. CDR3 sequence (DNA): TGTGCCAGCTCAAACAACCTCGAGGGGGTAAATGGCTACACCTTC. This encodes CASSNNLEGVNGYTF.